This T cell receptor beta chain is drawn from a study of graft-versus-host responses after intestinal transplantation. On the study more broadly: Transplant types were multivisceral, liver-intestinal, or isolated intestinal. Once they had received anti-thymocyte globulin induction, all recipients took tacrolimus and steroids for approximately 3 years. General study points: Clonal ratios of graft-versus-host to host-versus-graft in allografts were high for patients exhibiting graft-donor T cell macrochimerism.

Comment on this clone: What it recognizes is unknown.

Trimming shortened V by 4 bases and J by 3 bases, and 8 bases separated the two germline ends. The CDR3 has 12 residues. Per germline, CDR1 SGHRS and CDR2 YFSETQ. Profiling relied on immunoSEQ multiplex PCR, and the TCRdb table lists in-frame clones only, not all of them. The sample carries 90,000 to 100,000 clones, about 91% recorded once. The source of this sequence is a human donor who received an intestinal transplant. The source was unstimulated CD8+ T cells sorted from spleen or lymph node cells, collected before intestinal transplant. The V call is TRBV5-1, the J call TRBJ2-7; a possible D gene is TRBD1 (5 bases). The CDR3 bases are TGCGCCAGCAGCGTAGACAGCTACGAGCAGTACTTC. It yields the protein CASSVDSYEQYF.